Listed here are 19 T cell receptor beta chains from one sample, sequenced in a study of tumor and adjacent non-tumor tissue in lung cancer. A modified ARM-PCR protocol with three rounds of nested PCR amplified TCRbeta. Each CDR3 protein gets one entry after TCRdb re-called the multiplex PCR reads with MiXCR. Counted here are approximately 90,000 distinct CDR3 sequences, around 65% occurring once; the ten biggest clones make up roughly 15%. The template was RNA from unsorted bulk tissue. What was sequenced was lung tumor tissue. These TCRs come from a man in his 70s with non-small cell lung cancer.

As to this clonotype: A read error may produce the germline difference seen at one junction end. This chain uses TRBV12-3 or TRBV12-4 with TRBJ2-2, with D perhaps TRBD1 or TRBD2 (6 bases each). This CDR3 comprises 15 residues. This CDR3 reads CTSSLGGLNTGELFF. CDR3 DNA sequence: TGTACCAGTAGTTTAGGGGGACTGAACACCGGGGAGCTGTTTTTT.

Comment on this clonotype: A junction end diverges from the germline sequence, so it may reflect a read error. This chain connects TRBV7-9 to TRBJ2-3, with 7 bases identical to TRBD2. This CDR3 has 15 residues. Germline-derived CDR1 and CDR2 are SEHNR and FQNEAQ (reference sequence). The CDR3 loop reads CATPRDRGEGDTLYF. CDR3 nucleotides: TGTGCCACCCCCCGGGACCGGGGGGAGGGAGATACGCTGTATTTT.

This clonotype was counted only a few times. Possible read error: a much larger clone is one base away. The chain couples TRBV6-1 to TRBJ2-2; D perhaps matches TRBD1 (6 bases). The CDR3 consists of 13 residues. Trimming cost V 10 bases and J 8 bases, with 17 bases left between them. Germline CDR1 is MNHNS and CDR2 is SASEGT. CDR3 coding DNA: TGTGCCAACAGGGCACCCAACTCAGGGGAGCTGTTTTTT. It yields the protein CANRAPNSGELFF.

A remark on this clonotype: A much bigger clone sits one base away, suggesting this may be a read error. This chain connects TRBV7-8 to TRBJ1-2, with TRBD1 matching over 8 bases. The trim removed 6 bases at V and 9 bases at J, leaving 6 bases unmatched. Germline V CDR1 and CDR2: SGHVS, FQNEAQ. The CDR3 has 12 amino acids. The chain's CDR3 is CASSPRGHCYTF. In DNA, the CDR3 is TGTGCCAGCAGTCCCAGGGGGCATTGCTACACCTTC.

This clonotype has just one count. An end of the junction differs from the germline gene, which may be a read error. This chain's CDR3 is CTSSPSQARETQYF. DNA of the CDR3: TGTACCAGCAGCCCTAGTCAGGCGAGAGAGACCCAGTACTTC. The V call is TRBV11-2, the J call TRBJ2-5; D remains unclear. The CDR3 sequence is 14 residues long. Germline V gives CDR1 SGHAT, CDR2 FQNNGV.

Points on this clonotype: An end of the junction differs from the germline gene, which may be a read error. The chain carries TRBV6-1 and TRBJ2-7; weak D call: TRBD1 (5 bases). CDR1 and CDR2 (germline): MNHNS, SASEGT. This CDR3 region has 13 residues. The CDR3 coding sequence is TGTGCCAGCAGTCATGTTGGGGCCTACAAGCAGCACTTC. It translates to CASSHVGAYKQHF.

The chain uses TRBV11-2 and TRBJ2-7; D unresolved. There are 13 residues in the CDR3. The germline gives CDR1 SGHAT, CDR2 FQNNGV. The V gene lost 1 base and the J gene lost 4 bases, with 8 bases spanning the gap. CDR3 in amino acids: CASSLGQIYEQYF. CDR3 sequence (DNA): TGTGCCAGCAGCTTAGGTCAAATTTACGAGCAGTACTTC.

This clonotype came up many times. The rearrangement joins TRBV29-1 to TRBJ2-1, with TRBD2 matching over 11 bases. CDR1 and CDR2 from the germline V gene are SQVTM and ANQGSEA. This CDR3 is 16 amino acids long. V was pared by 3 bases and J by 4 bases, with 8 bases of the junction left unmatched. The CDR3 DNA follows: TGCAGCGTTGAGTCCTGGCCTAGCGGGGGGTACAATGAGCAGTTCTTC. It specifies CSVESWPSGGYNEQFF.

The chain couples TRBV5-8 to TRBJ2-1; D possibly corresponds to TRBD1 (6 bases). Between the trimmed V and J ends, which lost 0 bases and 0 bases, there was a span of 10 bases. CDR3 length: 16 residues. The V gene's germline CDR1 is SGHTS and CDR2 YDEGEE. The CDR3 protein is CASSLGIGGSYNEQFF. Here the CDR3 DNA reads TGTGCCAGCAGCTTGGGGATAGGGGGCTCCTACAATGAGCAGTTCTTC. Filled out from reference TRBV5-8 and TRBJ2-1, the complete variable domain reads EAGVTQSPTHLIKTRGQQATLRCSPISGHTSVYWYQQALGLGLQFLLWYDEGEERNRGNFPPRFSGRQFPNYSSELNVNALELEDSALYLCASSLGIGGSYNEQFFGPGTRLTVL.

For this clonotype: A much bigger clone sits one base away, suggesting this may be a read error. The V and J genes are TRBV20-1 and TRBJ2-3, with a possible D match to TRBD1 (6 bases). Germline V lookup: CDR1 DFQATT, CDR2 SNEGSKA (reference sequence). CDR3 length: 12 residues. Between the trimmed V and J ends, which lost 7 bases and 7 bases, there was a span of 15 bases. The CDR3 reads CSVTNRVNTQYF. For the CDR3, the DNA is TGCAGTGTTACCAACAGGGTCAATACGCAGTATTTT.

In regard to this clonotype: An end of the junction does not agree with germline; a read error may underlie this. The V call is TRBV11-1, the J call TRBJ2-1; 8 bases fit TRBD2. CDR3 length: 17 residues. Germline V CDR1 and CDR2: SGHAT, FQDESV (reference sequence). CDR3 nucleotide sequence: TGTGCCATCAGCTGGTACCCAGCGGGAGCCCCCTACAATGAGCGGTTCTTC. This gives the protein CAISWYPAGAPYNERFF.

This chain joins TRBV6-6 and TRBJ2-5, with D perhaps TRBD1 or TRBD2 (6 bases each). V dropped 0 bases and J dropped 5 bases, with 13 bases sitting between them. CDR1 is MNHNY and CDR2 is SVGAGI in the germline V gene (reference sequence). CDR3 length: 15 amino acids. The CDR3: CASSYSGGSWETQYF. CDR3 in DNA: TGTGCCAGCAGTTACTCGGGGGGCTCTTGGGAGACCCAGTACTTC.

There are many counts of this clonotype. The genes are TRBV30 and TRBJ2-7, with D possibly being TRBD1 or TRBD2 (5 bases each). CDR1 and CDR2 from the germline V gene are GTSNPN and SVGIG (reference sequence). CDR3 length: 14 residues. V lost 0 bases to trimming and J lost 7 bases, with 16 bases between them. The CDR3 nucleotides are TGTGCCTGGAGTGTAGGGGCCGACCGGGGTGAGCAGTACTTC. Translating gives CAWSVGADRGEQYF.

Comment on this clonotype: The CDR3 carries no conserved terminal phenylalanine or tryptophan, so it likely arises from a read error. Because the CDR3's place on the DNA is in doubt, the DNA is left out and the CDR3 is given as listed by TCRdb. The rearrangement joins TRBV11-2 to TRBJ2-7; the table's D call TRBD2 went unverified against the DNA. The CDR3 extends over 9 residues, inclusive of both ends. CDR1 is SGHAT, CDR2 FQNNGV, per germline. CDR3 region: CTSSLEREG.

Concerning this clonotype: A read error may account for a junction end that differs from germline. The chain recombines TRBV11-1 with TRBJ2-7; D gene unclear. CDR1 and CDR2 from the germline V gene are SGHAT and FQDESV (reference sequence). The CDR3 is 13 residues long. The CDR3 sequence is CASSSRHNYEQHF. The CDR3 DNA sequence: TGTGCCAGCAGCTCCCGTCACAACTACGAGCAGCACTTC.

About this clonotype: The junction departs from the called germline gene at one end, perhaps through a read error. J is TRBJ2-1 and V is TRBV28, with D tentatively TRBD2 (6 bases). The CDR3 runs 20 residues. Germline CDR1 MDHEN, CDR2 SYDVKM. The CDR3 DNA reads TGTGCCAGCAGCTCCCCCCCATTCTCGGGCGGGACCTTCGCCTACGATGAGCAGTTCTTC. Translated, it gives CASSSPPFSGGTFAYDEQFF.

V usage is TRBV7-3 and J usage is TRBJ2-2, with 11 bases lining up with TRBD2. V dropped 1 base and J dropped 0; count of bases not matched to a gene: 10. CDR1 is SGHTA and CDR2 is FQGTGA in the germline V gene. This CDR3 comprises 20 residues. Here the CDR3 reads CASSLILLAGGGPNTGELFF. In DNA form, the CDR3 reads TGTGCCAGCAGCTTAATACTTCTAGCGGGGGGCGGACCGAACACCGGGGAGCTGTTTTTT.

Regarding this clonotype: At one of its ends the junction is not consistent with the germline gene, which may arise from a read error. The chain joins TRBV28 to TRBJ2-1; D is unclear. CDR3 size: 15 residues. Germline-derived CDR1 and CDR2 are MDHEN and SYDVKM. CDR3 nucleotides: TGTGTCAGCAGATCTCGGCACTTCTCCTACAATGAGCAGTTCTTC. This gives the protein CVSRSRHFSYNEQFF.

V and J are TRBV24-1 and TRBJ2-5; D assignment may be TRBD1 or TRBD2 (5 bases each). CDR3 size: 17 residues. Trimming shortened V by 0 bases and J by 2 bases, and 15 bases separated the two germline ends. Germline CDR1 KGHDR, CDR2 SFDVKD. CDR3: CATSDLPRRERQETQYF. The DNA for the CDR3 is TGTGCCACCAGTGATTTGCCGCGCAGGGAGCGGCAAGAGACCCAGTACTTC.